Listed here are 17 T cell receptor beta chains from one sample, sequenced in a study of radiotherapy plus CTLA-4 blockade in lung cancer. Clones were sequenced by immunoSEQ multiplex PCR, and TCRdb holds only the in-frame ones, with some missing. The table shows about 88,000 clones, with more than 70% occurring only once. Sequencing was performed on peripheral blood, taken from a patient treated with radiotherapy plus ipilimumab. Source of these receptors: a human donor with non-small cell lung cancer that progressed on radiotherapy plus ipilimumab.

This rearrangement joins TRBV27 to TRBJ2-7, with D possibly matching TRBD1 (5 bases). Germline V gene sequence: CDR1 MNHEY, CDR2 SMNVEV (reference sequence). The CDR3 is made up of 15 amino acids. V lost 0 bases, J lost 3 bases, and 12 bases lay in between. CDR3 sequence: CASSLSPGQGYEQYF. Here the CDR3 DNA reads TGTGCCAGCAGTTTATCGCCAGGTCAGGGCTACGAGCAGTACTTC.

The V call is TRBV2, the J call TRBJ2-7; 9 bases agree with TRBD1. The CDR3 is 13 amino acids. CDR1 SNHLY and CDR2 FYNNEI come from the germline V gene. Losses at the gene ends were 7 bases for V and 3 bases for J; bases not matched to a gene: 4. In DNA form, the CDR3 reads TGTGCCAGCACGCGGGACAGGGACTACGAGCAGTACTTC. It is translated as CASTRDRDYEQYF.

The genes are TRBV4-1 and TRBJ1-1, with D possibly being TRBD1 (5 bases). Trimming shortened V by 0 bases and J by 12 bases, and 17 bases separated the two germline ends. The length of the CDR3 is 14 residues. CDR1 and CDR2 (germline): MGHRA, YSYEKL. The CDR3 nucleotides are TGCGCCAGCAGCCAAGATCTAGGGGTCCAAAATCCTTTCTTT. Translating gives CASSQDLGVQNPFF.

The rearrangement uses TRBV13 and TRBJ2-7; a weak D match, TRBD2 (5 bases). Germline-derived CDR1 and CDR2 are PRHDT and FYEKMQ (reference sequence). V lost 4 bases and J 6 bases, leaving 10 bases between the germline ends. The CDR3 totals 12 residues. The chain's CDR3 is CASSSIGGEQYF. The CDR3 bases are TGTGCCAGCAGCTCCATCGGAGGCGAGCAGTACTTC.

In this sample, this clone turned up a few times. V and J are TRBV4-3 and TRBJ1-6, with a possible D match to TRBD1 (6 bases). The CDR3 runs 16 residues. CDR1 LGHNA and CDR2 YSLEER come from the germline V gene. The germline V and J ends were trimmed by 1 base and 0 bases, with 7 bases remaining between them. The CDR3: CASSQADSSYNSPLHF. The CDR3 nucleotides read TGCGCCAGCAGCCAAGCGGACAGCTCCTATAATTCACCCCTCCACTTT.

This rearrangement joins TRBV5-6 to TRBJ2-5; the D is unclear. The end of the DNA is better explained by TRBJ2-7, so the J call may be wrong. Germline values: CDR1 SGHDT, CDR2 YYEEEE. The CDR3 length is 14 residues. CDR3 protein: CASRFGQLPYEQYF. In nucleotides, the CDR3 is TGTGCCAGCAGATTTGGGCAGCTACCCTACGAGCAGTACTTC.

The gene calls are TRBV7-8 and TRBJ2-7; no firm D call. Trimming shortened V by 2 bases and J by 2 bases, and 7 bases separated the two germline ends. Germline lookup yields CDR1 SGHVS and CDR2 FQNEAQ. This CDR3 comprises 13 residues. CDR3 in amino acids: CASSLSWTYEQYF. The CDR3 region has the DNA TGTGCCAGCAGCTTATCTTGGACCTACGAGCAGTACTTC.

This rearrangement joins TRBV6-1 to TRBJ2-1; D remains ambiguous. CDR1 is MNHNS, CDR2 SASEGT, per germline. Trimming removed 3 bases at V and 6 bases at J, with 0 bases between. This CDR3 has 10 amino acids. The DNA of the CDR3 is TGTGCCAGCAGTGACAATGAGCAGTTCTTC. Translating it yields CASSDNEQFF.

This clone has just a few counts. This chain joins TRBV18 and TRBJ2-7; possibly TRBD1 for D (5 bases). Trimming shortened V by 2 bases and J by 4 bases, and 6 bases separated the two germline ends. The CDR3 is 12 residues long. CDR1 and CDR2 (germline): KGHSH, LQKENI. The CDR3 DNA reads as TGTGCCAGCTCACCAGCAGGGTACGAGCAGTACTTC. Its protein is CASSPAGYEQYF.

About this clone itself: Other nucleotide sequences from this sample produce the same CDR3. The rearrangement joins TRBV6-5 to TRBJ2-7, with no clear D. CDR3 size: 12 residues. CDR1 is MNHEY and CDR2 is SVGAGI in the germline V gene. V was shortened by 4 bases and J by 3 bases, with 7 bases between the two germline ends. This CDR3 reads CASSSAVYEQYF. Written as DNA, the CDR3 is TGTGCCAGCAGTTCTGCGGTCTACGAGCAGTACTTC.

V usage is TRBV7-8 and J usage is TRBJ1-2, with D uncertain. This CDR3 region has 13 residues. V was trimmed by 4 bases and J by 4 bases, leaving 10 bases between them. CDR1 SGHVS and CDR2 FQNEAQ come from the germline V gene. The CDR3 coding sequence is TGTGCCAGCAGCTCTCGGCGGGCCTATGGCTACACCTTC. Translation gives CASSSRRAYGYTF.

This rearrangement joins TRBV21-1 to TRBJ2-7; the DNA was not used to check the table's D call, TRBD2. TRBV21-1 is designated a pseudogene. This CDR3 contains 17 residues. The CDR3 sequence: CASSRGPPSQADDEQYF. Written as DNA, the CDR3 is TGTGCCAGCAGCCGCGGGCCTCCTTCCCAAGCTGATGACGAGCAGTACTTC.

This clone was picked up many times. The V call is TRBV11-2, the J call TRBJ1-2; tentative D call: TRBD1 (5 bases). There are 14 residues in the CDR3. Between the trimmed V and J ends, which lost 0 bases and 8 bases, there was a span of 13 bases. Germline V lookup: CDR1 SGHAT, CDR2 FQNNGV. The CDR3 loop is CASSLEAGRRGYTF. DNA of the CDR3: TGTGCCAGCAGCTTAGAGGCAGGGAGGCGAGGCTACACCTTC.

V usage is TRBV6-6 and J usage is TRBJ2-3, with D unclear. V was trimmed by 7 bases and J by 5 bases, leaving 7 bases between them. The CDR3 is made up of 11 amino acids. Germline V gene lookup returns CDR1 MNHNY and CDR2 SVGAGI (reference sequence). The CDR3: CASNYGDTQYF. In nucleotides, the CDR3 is TGTGCCAGCAACTACGGAGATACGCAGTATTTT.

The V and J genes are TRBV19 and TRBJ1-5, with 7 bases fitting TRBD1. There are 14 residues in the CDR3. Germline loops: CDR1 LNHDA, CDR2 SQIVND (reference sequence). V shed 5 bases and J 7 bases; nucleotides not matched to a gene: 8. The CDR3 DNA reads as TGTGCCAGTAGTTTCAGGGGGGTCAACCAGCCCCAGCATTTT. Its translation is CASSFRGVNQPQHF.

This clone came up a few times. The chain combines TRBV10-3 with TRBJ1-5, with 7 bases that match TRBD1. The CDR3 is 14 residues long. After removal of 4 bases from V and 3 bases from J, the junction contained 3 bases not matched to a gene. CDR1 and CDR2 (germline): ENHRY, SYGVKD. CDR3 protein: CAISVGQFNQPQHF. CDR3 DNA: TGTGCCATCAGTGTGGGACAGTTCAATCAGCCCCAGCATTTT.

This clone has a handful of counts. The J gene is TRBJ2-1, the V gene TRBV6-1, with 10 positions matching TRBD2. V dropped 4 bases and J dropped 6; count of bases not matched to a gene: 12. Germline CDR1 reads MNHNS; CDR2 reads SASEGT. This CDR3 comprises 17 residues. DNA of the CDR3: TGTGCCAGCAGTGGTAGCGGGGGGCCCTCACCGATCAATGAGCAGTTCTTC. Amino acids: CASSGSGGPSPINEQFF.